This TCR beta chain was obtained from a study of blood T cell repertoires in COVID-19. Study in general: The United States, Italy and Spain provided the acute and convalescent COVID-19 samples. PBMCs, B-cell-depleted T cells, or T cells provided the cDNA or gDNA that made up the material.

Trimming shortened V by 3 bases and J by 4 bases, and 7 bases separated the two germline ends. The CDR3 has 13 amino acids. The germline gives CDR1 KGHSH, CDR2 LQKENI. As handled by the study authors: Amplified reference gene primers provided the basis for estimating nucleated cell counts. Sequencing used immunoSEQ multiplex PCR; TCRdb keeps in-frame clones, though not all of them. That table supplies the V and J calls and clone size; D and trimming were determined from the DNA. Among nearly 350,000 clones listed, more than 75% were seen once. This receptor was identified in a woman aged 18-29 years who had recovered from COVID-19. This chain joins TRBV18 and TRBJ2-1, with D possibly matching TRBD2 (6 bases). Sequenced input: peripheral blood. DNA of the CDR3: TGTGCCAGCTCACCGGAGGGGTACAATGAGCAGTTCTTC. Translated: CASSPEGYNEQFF.